These 25 T cell receptor beta chains came from one sample sequenced in a study of cytomegalovirus exposure and HLA in healthy donors. Produced via immunoSEQ multiplex PCR; TCRdb's table is partial and in-frame only. The sample holds around 95,000 clones, about 85% seen once. The sequencing sample was made of PBMCs. These receptors were taken from a man aged 18-30 years in good health and CMV-seropositive.

This clone appeared a single time. Here the CDR3 reads CASSPPTGGLETQYF. The CDR3 DNA follows: TGTGCCAGCTCACCACCGACAGGGGGCTTGGAGACCCAGTACTTC. V and J are TRBV18 and TRBJ2-5; 10 bases match TRBD1. This CDR3 contains 15 residues. Trimming cost V 0 bases and J 5 bases; bases outside gene matches: 3. Germline-derived CDR1 and CDR2 are KGHSH and LQKENI.

The chain joins TRBV9 to TRBJ2-2; unclear D gene. Trimming took off 4 bases at V and 1 base at J, with 8 bases between the two ends. The CDR3 runs to 14 residues. Germline CDR1 SGDLS, CDR2 YYNGEE. The CDR3 sequence: CASSPRQNTGELFF. CDR3 bases: TGTGCCAGCAGCCCCCGACAGAACACCGGGGAGCTGTTTTTT.

The chain employs TRBV19 and TRBJ2-2; 11 bases map to TRBD1. The J segment lost 9 bases and the V segment lost 5 bases, leaving 11 bases of the junction unmatched. This CDR3 comprises 16 residues. Looked up from germline, CDR1 is LNHDA and CDR2 is SQIVND (reference sequence). The CDR3 coding sequence is TGTGCCAGTAGTCGACAAGGACAGGGGGCTTCCTGGGAGCTGTTTTTT. This translates into CASSRQGQGASWELFF.

J is TRBJ2-1 and V is TRBV21-1; the table's D gene call, TRBD2, was not cross checked with the DNA. TRBV21-1 is a pseudogene segment. The CDR3 totals 17 residues. The CDR3: CASSKEIIGTSFGEQFF. CDR3 DNA sequence: TGTGCCAGCAGCAAAGAAATAATAGGGACTAGCTTCGGTGAGCAGTTCTTC.

The V call is TRBV5-1, the J call TRBJ2-7, with 9 bases lining up with TRBD1. J was trimmed by 2 bases and V by 3 bases; bases with no gene match: 6. There are 15 residues in the CDR3. Germline V gene sequence: CDR1 SGHRS, CDR2 YFSETQ. CDR3 in amino acids: CASSWGTGITYEQYF. The CDR3 nucleotides are TGCGCCAGCAGCTGGGGGACAGGGATTACCTACGAGCAGTACTTC.

The chain is built from TRBV4-1 and TRBJ2-1; D is possibly TRBD1 (6 bases). V gave up 1 base and J gave up 6 bases, with 13 bases separating them. The length of the CDR3 is 15 residues. CDR1 MGHRA and CDR2 YSYEKL come from the germline V gene. The CDR3 region has the DNA TGCGCCAGCAGCCAAGGTCCAGGGGCGCTCAATGAGCAGTTCTTC. Protein product: CASSQGPGALNEQFF.

This clone was recorded once. V and J are TRBV6-5 and TRBJ2-2; 11 bases map to TRBD1. After removal of 0 bases from V and 11 bases from J, the junction contained 8 bases not matched to a gene. This CDR3 region has 16 residues. Germline V lookup: CDR1 MNHEY, CDR2 SVGAGI. CDR3 sequence reads: CASSYSRDRGSVELFF. CDR3 bases: TGTGCCAGCAGTTACTCGCGGGACAGGGGGTCAGTAGAGCTGTTTTTT.

The CDR3 DNA follows: TGTGCCAGCAGCCAAGGAGGCCCGGGGAGCGGCTACACCTTC. This sequence encodes CASSQGGPGSGYTF. This sequence joins TRBV7-9 and TRBJ1-2; D ambiguous. From germline, CDR1 is SEHNR and CDR2 FQNEAQ (reference sequence). The CDR3 has 14 residues. V lost 5 bases, J lost 8 bases, and 18 bases lay in between.

The chain links TRBV7-6 to TRBJ2-1; TRBD1 agrees at 9 bases. Germline V gives CDR1 SGHVS, CDR2 FNYEAQ. The CDR3 is made up of 16 amino acids. J lost 7 bases, V lost 5 bases, and 12 bases had no gene match. CDR3 sequence (DNA): TGTGCCAGCAGCCCACACCCGGGACAGGGTGAGAATGAGCAGTTCTTC. Translating it yields CASSPHPGQGENEQFF.

The chain carries TRBV28 and TRBJ1-4; D might be TRBD1 (5 bases). CDR3 length: 16 residues. V gave up 2 bases and J gave up 1 base, with 11 bases separating them. CDR1 and CDR2 (germline): MDHEN, SYDVKM. The CDR3 reads CASSLNSGQTNEKLFF. The CDR3, as DNA: TGTGCCAGCAGTTTAAATTCCGGACAAACTAATGAAAAACTGTTTTTT.

The CDR3 sequence is CSTTGTSYFSSYNEQFF. DNA for the CDR3: TGCAGCACTACCGGGACTAGCTACTTTAGCTCCTACAATGAGCAGTTCTTC. The chain couples TRBV29-1 to TRBJ2-1, with 9 positions matching TRBD2. CDR1 is SQVTM and CDR2 is ANQGSEA in the germline V gene. This CDR3 comprises 17 residues. V shed 8 bases, J shed 0 bases, and the junction held 14 bases outside the gene matches.

The rearrangement uses TRBV13 and TRBJ2-7, with TRBD2 identical over 11 bases. Per germline, CDR1 PRHDT and CDR2 FYEKMQ (reference sequence). The CDR3 sequence is 17 residues long. Germline trimming cut 4 bases from V and 1 base from J; bases unmatched to any gene: 9. The CDR3 sequence: CASSYGLAGTSSYEQYF. The CDR3 region has the DNA TGTGCCAGCAGCTACGGACTAGCGGGCACATCATCCTACGAGCAGTACTTC.

This rearrangement joins TRBV28 to TRBJ1-1, with 9 bases lining up with TRBD1. There are 16 residues in the CDR3. Germline lookup yields CDR1 MDHEN and CDR2 SYDVKM. Germline trimming cut 4 bases from V and 4 bases from J; bases unmatched to any gene: 10. CDR3 amino acids: CASSSISGTGSTEAFF. In DNA, the CDR3 is TGTGCCAGCAGTTCTATATCCGGGACAGGGAGCACTGAAGCTTTCTTT.

The V gene is TRBV6-5, the J gene TRBJ1-4; a weak D match, TRBD1 (6 bases). Germline V CDR1 and CDR2: MNHEY, SVGAGI. The CDR3 runs to 16 residues. Between the trimmed V and J ends, which lost 4 bases and 0 bases, there was a span of 12 bases. The CDR3 region is CASSSGASATNEKLFF. In nucleotides, the CDR3 is TGTGCCAGCAGTTCAGGGGCCTCAGCAACTAATGAAAAACTGTTTTTT.

This rearrangement joins TRBV7-3 to TRBJ2-3; 8 nucleotides line up with TRBD1. The germline V gene encodes CDR1 SGHTA and CDR2 FQGTGA. The ends lost 6 bases at V and 2 bases at J; junction bases unmatched: 4. CDR3 length equals 14 residues. CDR3 DNA: TGTGCCAGCAGTCAGGACAGGGTCACAGATACGCAGTATTTT. Residues: CASSQDRVTDTQYF.

There are a few counts of this clone. The junction does not match germline at one end; this may be a read error. The chain recombines TRBV2 with TRBJ1-5, with 8 positions matching TRBD1. CDR1 SNHLY and CDR2 FYNNEI come from the germline V gene. The CDR3 loop spans 11 amino acids. CDR3 amino acids: CASTGGVGTNF. In DNA, the CDR3 is TGTGCCAGCACAGGGGGCGTAGGGACGAATTTT.

The CDR3 DNA is TGTGCCAGCAAACTCGACTCCGACAGGGGAGGAAACACCATATATTTT. Translated, it gives CASKLDSDRGGNTIYF. The gene calls are TRBV28 and TRBJ1-3; 8 bases agree with TRBD1. The junction had 12 bases not matched to a gene; V was cut back by 7 bases and J by 4 bases. The CDR3 runs 16 residues. Germline V CDR1 and CDR2: MDHEN, SYDVKM.

The chain links TRBV9 to TRBJ2-2, with D perhaps TRBD1 (6 bases). V shed 4 bases and J shed 3 bases, with 16 bases lying between them. In germline, CDR1 is SGDLS, CDR2 YYNGEE. The CDR3 is made up of 16 amino acids. CDR3 loop: CASSRQQGPDTGELFF. In nucleotides, the CDR3 is TGTGCCAGCAGCCGTCAACAGGGTCCCGACACCGGGGAGCTGTTTTTT.

The V and J genes are TRBV2 and TRBJ1-3; D call uncertain. The CDR3 is 12 residues long. Germline CDR1 is SNHLY and CDR2 is FYNNEI. Trimming left V 3 bases short and J 6 bases short, with 6 bases between. The CDR3 sequence: CASSDGLNTIYF. As DNA, the CDR3 is TGTGCCAGCAGTGATGGGCTAAACACCATATATTTT.

CDR3 bases: TGTGCCAGCAGTTTATGGGCAGACACAGATACGCAGTATTTT. This encodes CASSLWADTDTQYF. The chain carries TRBV27 and TRBJ2-3; D unresolved. Germline values: CDR1 MNHEY, CDR2 SMNVEV (reference sequence). V dropped 1 base and J dropped 2 bases, with 7 bases sitting between them. There are 14 residues in the CDR3.

The chain uses TRBV28 and TRBJ1-1, with unresolved D. V dropped 3 bases and J dropped 1 base, with 6 bases sitting between them. Germline V gene data show CDR1 as MDHEN and CDR2 as SYDVKM. This CDR3 has 13 amino acids. CDR3 coding DNA: TGTGCCAGCAGTTTTCCCGGGAACACTGAAGCTTTCTTT. It specifies CASSFPGNTEAFF.

The chain uses TRBV10-2 and TRBJ2-4; 7 bases are shared with TRBD1. Germline V lookup: CDR1 WSHSY, CDR2 SAAADI. The CDR3 loop spans 15 amino acids. The trim removed 10 bases at V and 1 base at J, leaving 10 bases unmatched. The CDR3 coding sequence is TGCGCCACCATACCCCAGGGGGAGGCCAAAAACATTCAGTACTTC. Protein sequence: CATIPQGEAKNIQYF.

V is TRBV5-6 and J is TRBJ1-4; possibly TRBD1 for D (5 bases). Trimming left V 4 bases short and J 8 bases short, with 12 bases between. CDR1 and CDR2 from the germline V gene are SGHDT and YYEEEE. The CDR3 contains 13 residues. The CDR3 DNA is TGTGCCAGCAGCCCCGGGACTGACGAAAAACTGTTTTTT. As protein: CASSPGTDEKLFF.

V is TRBV6-1 and J is TRBJ2-3; 8 bases line up with TRBD2. The CDR3 runs to 15 residues. Germline V CDR1 and CDR2: MNHNS, SASEGT. J was trimmed by 4 bases and V by 5 bases; bases with no gene match: 8. CDR3 sequence (DNA): TGTGCCAGCAGTCACACGGGGGGGCAGGCAGATACGCAGTATTTT. Translating it yields CASSHTGGQADTQYF.

V usage is TRBV11-2 and J usage is TRBJ2-2; 10 nucleotides align to TRBD2. There are 16 residues in the CDR3. CDR1 is SGHAT, CDR2 FQNNGV, per germline. After removal of 5 bases from V and 6 bases from J, the junction contained 9 bases not matched to a gene. In DNA form, the CDR3 reads TGTGCCAGCAGCCTCCTAGCGGGAGAGTGGGCCGGGGAGCTGTTTTTT. Its translation is CASSLLAGEWAGELFF.